These 22 T cell receptor beta chains came from one sample sequenced in a study of T cell responses to AZD1222 COVID-19 vaccine. Sequencing used immunoSEQ multiplex PCR; TCRdb keeps in-frame clones, though not all of them. The sample lists 95,000 to 150,000 clones, over 75% occurring once. This material consisted of peripheral blood, taken on day 0 of AZD1222 vaccination. The receptors originated from an adult in good health.

The CDR3 loop is CASSGDPWGANEQFF. In DNA form, the CDR3 reads TGTGCCAGCAGCGGCGACCCCTGGGGGGCCAATGAGCAGTTCTTC. This chain uses TRBV9 with TRBJ2-1; either TRBD1 or TRBD2 may supply D (6 bases each). Trimming removed 3 bases from V and 6 bases from J, with 16 bases in between. The CDR3 totals 15 residues. Germline loops: CDR1 SGDLS, CDR2 YYNGEE.

This sequence joins TRBV10-1 and TRBJ1-5; a possible D gene is TRBD1 (5 bases). Germline lookup yields CDR1 WNHNN and CDR2 SYGVQD (reference sequence). The CDR3 has 12 amino acids. Trimming shortened V by 11 bases and J by 7 bases, and 15 bases separated the two germline ends. The CDR3 reads CAYPGGIQPQHF. In nucleotides, the CDR3 is TGCGCCTATCCTGGGGGGATCCAGCCCCAGCATTTT.

The chain has TRBV10-3 and TRBJ1-2, with D unclear. Trimming removed 0 bases from V and 4 bases from J, with 15 bases in between. Germline V gene sequence: CDR1 ENHRY, CDR2 SYGVKD. The CDR3 loop spans 16 amino acids. The CDR3 DNA reads TGTGCCATCAGTGAGTCCATTGGTAGCACGGTCTATGGCTACACCTTC. It yields the protein CAISESIGSTVYGYTF.

This clone was seen only a few times. The V and J genes are TRBV5-5 and TRBJ2-1, with D perhaps being TRBD1 or TRBD2 (5 bases each). Germline assignment: CDR1 SGHKS and CDR2 YYEKEE (reference sequence). The CDR3 is made up of 15 amino acids. V was shortened by 2 bases and J by 8 bases, with 17 bases between the two germline ends. CDR3 bases: TGTGCCAGCAGCTTACGAGGGACCAACCCCGATGAGCAGTTCTTC. This gives the protein CASSLRGTNPDEQFF.

The rearrangement joins TRBV7-8 to TRBJ1-2; D unresolved. The length of the CDR3 is 17 residues. With 1 base removed from V and 5 bases from J, the gap between germline ends came to 20 bases. Per germline, CDR1 SGHVS and CDR2 FQNEAQ. CDR3 in amino acids: CASSLVLSQRATYGYTF. CDR3 DNA sequence: TGTGCCAGCAGCTTAGTTCTAAGTCAACGGGCTACTTATGGCTACACCTTC. Supplemented by reference TRBV7-8 and TRBJ1-2, the full variable domain reads GAGVSQSPRYKVAKRGQDVALRCDPISGHVSLFWYQQALGQGPEFLTYFQNEAQLDKSGLPSDRFFAERPEGSVSTLKIQRTQQEDSAVYLCASSLVLSQRATYGYTFGSGTRLTVV.

V and J are TRBV7-2 and TRBJ2-2; D is perhaps TRBD2 (6 bases). Germline V gene lookup returns CDR1 SGHTA and CDR2 FQGNSA. CDR3 length: 15 amino acids. The germline V and J ends were trimmed by 6 bases and 6 bases, with 17 bases remaining between them. For the CDR3, the DNA is TGTGCCAGCAGTCCCCCCGGGTGGGGGGCCGGGGAGCTGTTTTTT. It encodes CASSPPGWGAGELFF.

The rearrangement links TRBV11-3 to TRBJ2-1; 7 nucleotides match TRBD1. The germline V gene has CDR1 SGHNT and CDR2 YENEEA. Trimming took 4 bases from V and 2 from J; bases not matched to a gene: 5. The CDR3 is 15 amino acids. CDR3 in DNA: TGTGCCAGCAGCTCTCAGACAGGGCCCTACAATGAGCAGTTCTTC. It codes for CASSSQTGPYNEQFF.

The CDR3 DNA reads TGTGCCAGCTCTCAGAGCGGGGGCGGCAAAAACATTCAGTACTTC. As protein: CASSQSGGGKNIQYF. V and J are TRBV18 and TRBJ2-4; 8 bases are a match to TRBD2. V dropped 6 bases and J dropped 3; count of bases not matched to a gene: 7. Looked up from germline, CDR1 is KGHSH and CDR2 is LQKENI. The CDR3 contains 15 residues.

The rearrangement uses TRBV7-9 and TRBJ1-5, with TRBD1 as a possible D gene (6 bases). From germline, CDR1 is SEHNR and CDR2 FQNEAQ (reference sequence). V was cut by 5 bases and J by 5 bases, with 16 bases left in between. This CDR3 contains 15 residues. The CDR3 is CASSGGRGRDQPQHF. The DNA of the CDR3 is TGTGCCAGCAGCGGGGGGCGAGGACGCGATCAGCCCCAGCATTTT.

The chain joins TRBV3-1 (or the pseudogene TRBV3-2) to TRBJ1-3; D is uncertain. The CDR3 is 17 residues long. Trimming pared 3 bases from V and 2 bases from J, leaving 17 bases between. Germline V CDR1 and CDR2: LGHDT, YNNKEL (reference sequence). This CDR3 reads CASSQDGLPPTGNTIYF. The CDR3 bases are TGTGCCAGCAGCCAGGACGGCCTTCCTCCCACTGGAAACACCATATATTTT.

This chain links TRBV7-6 with TRBJ1-5, with D possibly being TRBD1 (5 bases). V lost 5 bases to trimming and J lost 3 bases, with 20 bases between them. Germline loops: CDR1 SGHVS, CDR2 FNYEAQ. The CDR3 has 17 amino acids. In nucleotides, the CDR3 is TGTGCCAGCAGCCCGGGAGTAGGGCAGGGACCCAATCAGCCCCAGCATTTT. It yields the protein CASSPGVGQGPNQPQHF. Filled out from reference TRBV7-6 and TRBJ1-5, the complete variable domain reads GAGVSQSPRYKVTKRGQDVALRCDPISGHVSLYWYRQALGQGPEFLTYFNYEAQQDKSGLPNDRFSAERPEGSISTLTIQRTEQRDSAMYRCASSPGVGQGPNQPQHFGDGTRLSIL.

The chain combines TRBV7-3 with TRBJ2-1; 9 positions match TRBD1. Trimming at V came to 1 base and at J to 3 bases, leaving 7 bases not matched to a gene. This CDR3 is built from 17 residues. Germline V CDR1 and CDR2: SGHTA, FQGTGA. The CDR3 nucleotides are TGTGCCAGCAGCTTAAGTGGGGGACAGGGATTCTACAATGAGCAGTTCTTC. Encoded protein: CASSLSGGQGFYNEQFF.

The gene calls are TRBV19 and TRBJ2-7; tentative D call: TRBD1 (5 bases). The V end lost 1 base, the J end lost 5 bases, and 12 bases lay between the germline ends. Germline V gene lookup returns CDR1 LNHDA and CDR2 SQIVND (reference sequence). CDR3 length equals 14 residues. Here the CDR3 DNA reads TGTGCCAGTAGTATAGGAGGTAGGGGCCACGAGCAGTACTTC. Translating it yields CASSIGGRGHEQYF.

The chain is built from TRBV28 and TRBJ1-2, with D tentatively TRBD1 (6 bases). Trimming took 6 bases from V and 4 from J, leaving 15 bases between them. The CDR3 sequence is 14 residues long. The germline CDR1 and CDR2 sequences are MDHEN and SYDVKM. This CDR3 is CASSRKTGGYGYTF. For the CDR3, the DNA is TGTGCCAGCAGCCGTAAGACAGGAGGCTATGGCTACACCTTC.

The chain links TRBV5-1 to TRBJ1-2; 7 nucleotides match TRBD1. This CDR3 is 16 amino acids long. Looked up from germline, CDR1 is SGHRS and CDR2 is YFSETQ. V lost 3 bases and J lost 6; bases outside the gene matches: 14. CDR3 amino acids: CASSYNGGGQPDGYTF. The DNA for the CDR3 is TGCGCCAGCAGCTACAATGGAGGGGGACAGCCGGATGGCTACACCTTC.

The V call is TRBV2, the J call TRBJ1-1, with D uncertain. Germline V CDR1 and CDR2: SNHLY, FYNNEI. V lost 7 bases to trimming and J lost 3 bases, with 15 bases between them. The CDR3 length is 14 residues. In DNA, the CDR3 is TGTGCCAGCAATGATAGGATGAGGGACACTGAAGCTTTCTTT. Amino acid sequence: CASNDRMRDTEAFF. The full variable domain, in which reference TRBV2 and TRBJ1-1 provide the parts outside the CDR3, is EPEVTQTPSHQVTQMGQEVILRCVPISNHLYFYWYRQILGQKVEFLVSFYNNEISEKSEIFDDQFSVERPDGSNFTLKIRSTKLEDSAMYFCASNDRMRDTEAFFGQGTRLTVV.

This clone has a single count. V usage is TRBV2 and J usage is TRBJ1-1, with a weak D call TRBD1 (5 bases). The CDR3 contains 14 residues. V dropped 3 bases and J dropped 0 bases, with 8 bases sitting between them. Germline-derived CDR1 and CDR2 are SNHLY and FYNNEI. The CDR3 reads CASSEEGLNTEAFF. CDR3 in DNA: TGTGCCAGCAGTGAGGAGGGGCTGAACACTGAAGCTTTCTTT.

This sequence joins TRBV3-1 (or the pseudogene TRBV3-2) and TRBJ2-7; 9 nucleotides align to TRBD1. V gave up 6 bases and J gave up 5 bases; unmatched junction bases: 8. The length of the CDR3 is 14 residues. Germline assignment: CDR1 LGHDT and CDR2 YNNKEL (reference sequence). The CDR3 here is CASSLPGQGNEQYF. The CDR3 DNA sequence: TGTGCCAGCAGTCTTCCGGGACAGGGTAACGAGCAGTACTTC.

The J gene is TRBJ1-1, the V gene TRBV9; possible D gene TRBD1, 5 bases. Germline V gene data show CDR1 as SGDLS and CDR2 as YYNGEE. The CDR3 totals 15 residues. V gave up 0 bases and J gave up 3 bases, with 12 bases separating them. In DNA, the CDR3 is TGTGCCAGCAGCGTAGAGGGGCAGGGATACACTGAAGCTTTCTTT. It is translated as CASSVEGQGYTEAFF.

The chain recombines TRBV5-6 with TRBJ1-5; 8 nucleotides match TRBD1. This CDR3 region has 18 residues. The V and J ends lost 4 bases and 0 bases, in that order; junction bases with no gene match: 12. Looked up from germline, CDR1 is SGHDT and CDR2 is YYEEEE. The CDR3 region has the DNA TGTGCCAGCAGCCGATGGACAGGGCAAACGTATAGCAATCAGCCCCAGCATTTT. This translates into CASSRWTGQTYSNQPQHF.

The gene calls are TRBV27 and TRBJ1-4, with D possibly matching TRBD1 (5 bases). V was trimmed by 6 bases and J by 6 bases, leaving 14 bases between them. The CDR3 runs 14 residues. The germline V gene encodes CDR1 MNHEY and CDR2 SMNVEV (reference sequence). The CDR3 protein is CASSLGGRYEKLFF. CDR3 sequence (DNA): TGTGCCAGCAGCCTCGGGGGACGCTATGAAAAACTGTTTTTT.

The chain combines TRBV6-5 with TRBJ2-7, with D unclear. The CDR3 runs 13 residues. V gave up 6 bases and J gave up 3 bases, with 12 bases separating them. Germline V gene lookup returns CDR1 MNHEY and CDR2 SVGAGI. For the CDR3, the DNA is TGTGCCAGCAGCCCCGGGTGGAACTACGAGCAGTACTTC. The encoded protein is CASSPGWNYEQYF.